This TCR beta chain emerged from a study of T cells in Graves' hyperthyroidism and ophthalmopathy. The overall study: Peripheral blood was taken when the disease was first diagnosed, before any treatment began. General study findings and limits: In validation, the model predicted ophthalmopathy. These predictions came a median about 6.8 months before onset.

This clonotype was seen at least ten times. What it binds is not known. Uncontrolled infection, other autoimmune disease, pregnancy or lactation disqualified patients from enrolment. Cells are PBMCs isolated from approximately 9.2 ml of fresh blood. The source material, RNA transcripts, was used to amplify TCR beta CDR3 regions. First-round RT-PCR of the TCR CDR3 relied on the HTBI primer set. Using its own MiXCR run on the multiplex PCR reads, TCRdb lists one record per CDR3 protein. The sample yields about 400,000 distinct CDR3 sequences, roughly 15% seen once. J lost 6 bases, V lost 0 bases, and 1 base had no gene match. There are 14 residues in the CDR3. Germline lookup yields CDR1 MNHEY and CDR2 SVGEGT.

The receptor comes from a woman aged 18-29 years with Graves' hyperthyroidism. This rearrangement joins TRBV6-2 or TRBV6-3 to TRBJ2-2; 7 bases are shared with TRBD2. Sample: blood. The CDR3 loop reads CASSYSGGPGELFF. The CDR3 coding sequence is TGTGCCAGCAGTTACTCGGGAGGGCCCGGGGAGCTGTTTTTT.